Listed below are T cell receptor beta chains from one sample, sequenced in a study of Ad26.COV2.S vaccination and SARS-CoV-2 variants. The method was immunoSEQ multiplex PCR; TCRdb's version includes in-frame clones alone and lacks a portion of them. Altogether about 350,000 clones are present, about 90% being singletons, with the ten largest covering under 4%. This specimen was peripheral blood, taken after recovery from COVID-19. The receptors were gathered from a human donor who had recovered from COVID-19. Each CDR3 is given with its conserved first and last residue. Each record gives: CDR3 length, J gene, V gene, D gene, clone size, CDR3 DNA, CDR3 protein. D genes are given only for firm matches. Not every row has a clone size; where given, it reads once, few, many or a size class.

16,TRBJ2-2,TRBV4-1,NA,NA,TGCGCCAGCAGCCAAGACTCGGGACGGTTGACCGGGGAGCTGTTTTTT,CASSQDSGRLTGELFF
12,TRBJ1-1,TRBV6-6,NA,NA,TGTGCCAGCAGTTACTCGTCTTCTGAAGCTTTCTTT,CASSYSSSEAFF
16,TRBJ1-3,TRBV4-3,NA,NA,TGCGCCAGCAGCCAAGATGATACAAACCTTGGAAACACCATATATTTT,CASSQDDTNLGNTIYF
15,TRBJ1-1,TRBV4-1,TRBD1,NA,TGCGCCAGCAGCCACCCCGGGACAGGGGGCACTGAAGCTTTCTTT,CASSHPGTGGTEAFF
17,TRBJ1-2,TRBV9,NA,NA,TGTGCCAGCAGCGTGGGGGCAGGGTCAAAAGCTAACTATGGCTACACCTTC,CASSVGAGSKANYGYTF
16,TRBJ2-3,TRBV24-1,TRBD2,NA,TGTGCCACCAGTGAGCCCAGGCGGGGGGGGGCAGATACGCAGTATTTT,CATSEPRRGGADTQYF
15,TRBJ1-2,TRBV6-5,NA,NA,TGTGCCAGCAGGCGACCAGGGGACCTTAACTATGGCTACACCTTC,CASRRPGDLNYGYTF
19,TRBJ2-7,TRBV6-4,NA,once,TGTGCCAGCAGTGACCCGTCGGATCCAGGGAAAAGGAGCTCCTACGAGCAGTACTTC,CASSDPSDPGKRSSYEQYF
12,TRBJ1-2,TRBV29-1,NA,NA,TGCAGCGTACGGGGCCTGAAAATTGGCTACACCTTC,CSVRGLKIGYTF
15,TRBJ2-4,TRBV19,TRBD1,NA,TGTGCCAGTAGTATCCAGGGGGCCTCGGAAAACATTCAGTACTTC,CASSIQGASENIQYF
15,TRBJ1-3,TRBV19,NA,few,TGTGCCAGTAGTCCCCCAGGGATCTCTGGAAACACCATATATTTT,CASSPPGISGNTIYF
16,TRBJ2-3,TRBV5-6,TRBD2,NA,TGTGCCAGCAGCCTCCGGACTAGCGCCGGTACAGATACGCAGTATTTT,CASSLRTSAGTDTQYF
15,TRBJ1-2,TRBV5-8,TRBD1,NA,TGTGCCAGCAGCCTTACCTCGGACAGGGTCTATGGCTACACCTTC,CASSLTSDRVYGYTF
16,TRBJ2-3,TRBV7-9,NA,NA,TGTGCCAGCAGACAGAAGGACAGACCCGAAACAGATACGCAGTATTTT,CASRQKDRPETDTQYF
12,TRBJ1-1,TRBV14,NA,NA,TGTGCCTCAGGGTATTCGTACACTGAAGCTTTCTTT,CASGYSYTEAFF
13,TRBJ1-2,TRBV10-3,NA,NA,TGTGCCATCAGATTGCCGGATTATGGTGCCTACACCTTC,CAIRLPDYGAYTF
13,TRBJ2-7,TRBV5-6,NA,NA,TGTGCCAGCAGCTTGCCCCCCCTGTACGAGCAGTACTTC,CASSLPPLYEQYF
13,TRBJ1-2,TRBV11-2,NA,NA,TGTGCCAGCAGCTTAGGGGTGCTTTATGGCTACACCTTC,CASSLGVLYGYTF
14,TRBJ2-1,TRBV10-2,TRBD2,NA,TGCGCCAGCAGTACCCTAGCGGGGCGAAATGAGCAGTTCTTC,CASSTLAGRNEQFF
15,TRBJ1-4,TRBV11-2,NA,NA,TGTGCCAGCAGCTTCGGACAGACTCGCCCCGAAAAACTGTTTTTT,CASSFGQTRPEKLFF
17,TRBJ2-2,TRBV4-2,NA,NA,TGTGCCAGCAGCCAAGAATGGCTAGCCGCGAACACCGGGGAGCTGTTTTTT,CASSQEWLAANTGELFF
16,TRBJ2-6,TRBV7-9,NA,once,TGTGCCAGCAGCTCCAGGCATGGCTCTGGGGCCAACGTCCTGACTTTC,CASSSRHGSGANVLTF
18,TRBJ2-3,TRBV4-1,NA,NA,TGCGCCAGCAGCCAAGGAGGGGGGAGGCTAGCGGACACAGATACGCAGTATTTT,CASSQGGGRLADTDTQYF